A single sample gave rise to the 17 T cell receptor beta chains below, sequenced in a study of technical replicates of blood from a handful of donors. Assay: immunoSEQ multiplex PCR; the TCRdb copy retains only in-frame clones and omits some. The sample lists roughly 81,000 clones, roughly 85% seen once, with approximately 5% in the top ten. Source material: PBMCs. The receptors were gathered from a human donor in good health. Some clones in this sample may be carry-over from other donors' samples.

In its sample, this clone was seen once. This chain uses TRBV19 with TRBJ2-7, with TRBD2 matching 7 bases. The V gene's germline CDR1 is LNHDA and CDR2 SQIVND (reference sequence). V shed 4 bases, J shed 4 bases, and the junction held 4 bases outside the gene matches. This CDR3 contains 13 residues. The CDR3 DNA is TGTGCCAGTAGTACCGGGAGGAGTTACGAGCAGTACTTC. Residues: CASSTGRSYEQYF.

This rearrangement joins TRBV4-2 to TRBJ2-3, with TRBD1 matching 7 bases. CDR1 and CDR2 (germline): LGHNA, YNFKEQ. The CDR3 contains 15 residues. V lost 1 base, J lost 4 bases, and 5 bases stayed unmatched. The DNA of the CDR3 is TGTGCCAGCAGCCAAGTGACAGGGTCGGCAGATACGCAGTATTTT. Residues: CASSQVTGSADTQYF.

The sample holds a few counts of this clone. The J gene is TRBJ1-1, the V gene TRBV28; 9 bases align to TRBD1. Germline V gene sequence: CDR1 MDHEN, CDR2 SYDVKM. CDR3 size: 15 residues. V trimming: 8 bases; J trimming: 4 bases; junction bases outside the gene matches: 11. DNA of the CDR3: TGTGCCAGCCGAACAGGGGGCGTGGGGGGCACTGAAGCTTTCTTT. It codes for CASRTGGVGGTEAFF.

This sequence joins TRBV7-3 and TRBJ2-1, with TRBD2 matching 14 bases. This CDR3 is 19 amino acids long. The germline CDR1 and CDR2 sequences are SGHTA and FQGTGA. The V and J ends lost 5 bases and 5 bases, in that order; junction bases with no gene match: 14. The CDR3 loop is CASSPQGTSGGLSNNEQFF. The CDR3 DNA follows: TGTGCCAGCAGCCCCCAGGGGACTAGCGGGGGCCTGTCAAACAATGAGCAGTTCTTC.

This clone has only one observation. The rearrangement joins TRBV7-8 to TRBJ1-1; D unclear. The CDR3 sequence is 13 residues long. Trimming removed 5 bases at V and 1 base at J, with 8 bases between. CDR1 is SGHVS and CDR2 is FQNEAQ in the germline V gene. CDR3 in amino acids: CASSRGQNTEAFF. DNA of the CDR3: TGTGCCAGCAGCCGGGGTCAGAACACTGAAGCTTTCTTT.

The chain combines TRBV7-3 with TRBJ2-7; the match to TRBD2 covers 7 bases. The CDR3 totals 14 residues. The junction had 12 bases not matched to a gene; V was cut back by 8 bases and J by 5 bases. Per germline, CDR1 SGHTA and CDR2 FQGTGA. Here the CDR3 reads CASGNAGVLHEQYF. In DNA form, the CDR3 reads TGTGCCAGCGGAAACGCGGGAGTACTCCACGAGCAGTACTTC.

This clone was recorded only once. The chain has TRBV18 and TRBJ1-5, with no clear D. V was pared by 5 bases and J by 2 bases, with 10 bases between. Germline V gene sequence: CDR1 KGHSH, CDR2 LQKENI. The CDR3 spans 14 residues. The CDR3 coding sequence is TGTGCCAGCTCAGCCGCTTCGGGCAATCAGCCCCAGCATTTT. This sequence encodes CASSAASGNQPQHF.

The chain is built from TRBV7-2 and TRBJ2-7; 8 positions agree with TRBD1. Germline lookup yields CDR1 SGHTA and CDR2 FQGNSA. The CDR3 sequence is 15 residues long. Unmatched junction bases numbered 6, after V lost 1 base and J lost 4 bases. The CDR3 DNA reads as TGTGCCAGCAGCTTAGTCCAGGGGGCGAGTTACGAGCAGTACTTC. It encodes CASSLVQGASYEQYF.

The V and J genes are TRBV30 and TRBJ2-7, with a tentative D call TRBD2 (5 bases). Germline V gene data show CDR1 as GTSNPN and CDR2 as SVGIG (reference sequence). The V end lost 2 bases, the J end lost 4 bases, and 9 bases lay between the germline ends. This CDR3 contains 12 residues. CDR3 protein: CAWSNGVYEQYF. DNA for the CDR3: TGTGCCTGGAGTAACGGGGTTTACGAGCAGTACTTC.

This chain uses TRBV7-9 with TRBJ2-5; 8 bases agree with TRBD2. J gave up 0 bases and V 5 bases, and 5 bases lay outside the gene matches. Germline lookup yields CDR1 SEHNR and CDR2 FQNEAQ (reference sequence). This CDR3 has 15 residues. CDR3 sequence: CASSPSGRYQETQYF. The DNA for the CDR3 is TGTGCCAGCAGCCCTAGCGGGCGGTACCAAGAGACCCAGTACTTC.

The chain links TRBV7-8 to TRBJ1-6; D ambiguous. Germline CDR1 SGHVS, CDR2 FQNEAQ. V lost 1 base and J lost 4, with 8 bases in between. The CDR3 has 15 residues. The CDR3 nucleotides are TGTGCCAGCAGCTTAGGGCCAGATTATAATTCACCCCTCCACTTT. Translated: CASSLGPDYNSPLHF.

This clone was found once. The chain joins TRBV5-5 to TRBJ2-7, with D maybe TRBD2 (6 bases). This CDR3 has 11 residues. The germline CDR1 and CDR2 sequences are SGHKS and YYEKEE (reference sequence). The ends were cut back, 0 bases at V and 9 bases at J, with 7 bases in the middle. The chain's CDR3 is CASSLGDLQYF. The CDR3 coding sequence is TGTGCCAGCAGCTTGGGGGACTTGCAGTACTTC.

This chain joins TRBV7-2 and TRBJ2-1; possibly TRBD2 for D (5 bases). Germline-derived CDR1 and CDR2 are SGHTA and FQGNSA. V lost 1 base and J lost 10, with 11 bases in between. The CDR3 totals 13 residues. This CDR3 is CASSLGTFGEQFF. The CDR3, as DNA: TGTGCCAGCAGCTTAGGGACTTTCGGGGAGCAGTTCTTC.

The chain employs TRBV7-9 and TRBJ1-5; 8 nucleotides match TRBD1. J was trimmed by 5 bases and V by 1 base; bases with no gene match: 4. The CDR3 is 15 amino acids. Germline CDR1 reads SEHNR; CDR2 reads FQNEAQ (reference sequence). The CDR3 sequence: CASSLDQGADQPQHF. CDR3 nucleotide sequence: TGTGCCAGCAGCTTAGACCAGGGGGCCGATCAGCCCCAGCATTTT.

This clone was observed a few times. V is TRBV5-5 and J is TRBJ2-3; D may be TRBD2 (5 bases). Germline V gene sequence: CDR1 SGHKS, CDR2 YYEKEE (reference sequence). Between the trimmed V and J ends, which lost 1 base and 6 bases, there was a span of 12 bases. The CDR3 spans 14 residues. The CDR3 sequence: CASSLNLAVDTQYF. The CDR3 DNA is TGTGCCAGCAGCTTGAACCTAGCAGTTGATACGCAGTATTTT. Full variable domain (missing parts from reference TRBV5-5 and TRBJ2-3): DAGVTQSPTHLIKTRGQQVTLRCSPISGHKSVSWYQQVLGQGPQFIFQYYEKEERGRGNFPDRFSARQFPNYSSELNVNALLLGDSALYLCASSLNLAVDTQYFGPGTRLTVL.

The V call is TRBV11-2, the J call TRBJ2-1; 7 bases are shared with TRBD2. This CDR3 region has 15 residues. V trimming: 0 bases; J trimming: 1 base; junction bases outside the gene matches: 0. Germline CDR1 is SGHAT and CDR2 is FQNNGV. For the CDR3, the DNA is TGTGCCAGCAGCTTAGAGGGGGGGTCCTACAATGAGCAGTTCTTC. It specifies CASSLEGGSYNEQFF.

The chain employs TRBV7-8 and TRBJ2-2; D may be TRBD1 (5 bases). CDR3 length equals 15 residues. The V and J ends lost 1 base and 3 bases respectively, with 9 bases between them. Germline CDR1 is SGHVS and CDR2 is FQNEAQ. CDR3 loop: CASSLEGLDTGELFF. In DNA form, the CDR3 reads TGTGCCAGCAGCTTAGAGGGGCTTGACACCGGGGAGCTGTTTTTT.